Below, 3 T cell receptor beta chains from the same sample are listed, as sequenced in a study of blood T cell repertoires in COVID-19. TCRdb's copy holds only in-frame clones and misses some; the assay was immunoSEQ multiplex PCR. The sample lists some 180,000 clones, about 85% occurring once. The sample comprised peripheral blood. These receptors were obtained from an older woman with acute or convalescent COVID-19.

V and J are TRBV10-1 and TRBJ2-1; 11 bases fit TRBD2. Unmatched junction bases numbered 2, after V lost 6 bases and J lost 1 base. Germline V gives CDR1 WNHNN, CDR2 SYGVQD (reference sequence). The CDR3 length is 15 residues. The CDR3 sequence is CASSGTSGSYNEQFF. CDR3 nucleotide sequence: TGCGCCAGCAGCGGGACTAGCGGTTCCTACAATGAGCAGTTCTTC.

V and J are TRBV7-2 and TRBJ1-2, with D perhaps matching TRBD1 (5 bases). CDR1 is SGHTA, CDR2 FQGNSA, per germline. The CDR3 has 16 amino acids. Trimming stripped 2 bases from V and 6 bases from J, with 19 bases between. For the CDR3, the DNA is TGTGCCAGCAGCTTACTCGGGGGAAGGGGACTCGATGGCTACACCTTC. Residues: CASSLLGGRGLDGYTF. Together with reference TRBV7-2 and TRBJ1-2, the CDR3 gives the full variable domain: GAGVSQSPSNKVTEKGKDVELRCDPISGHTALYWYRQSLGQGLEFLIYFQGNSAPDKSGLPSDRFSAERTGGSVSTLTIQRTQQEDSAVYLCASSLLGGRGLDGYTFGSGTRLTVV.

The chain uses TRBV7-2 and TRBJ2-4; 7 positions match TRBD1. The CDR3 runs to 16 residues. The ends lost 4 bases at V and 6 bases at J; junction bases unmatched: 12. Germline V gives CDR1 SGHTA, CDR2 FQGNSA. The CDR3 bases are TGTGCCAGCAGCTCGACAGGGTTCCACCAGGGAAACATTCAGTACTTC. It is translated as CASSSTGFHQGNIQYF.